These T cell receptor beta chains were read from a single sample in a study of blood T cell repertoires in COVID-19. Sequencing was performed with immunoSEQ multiplex PCR; in TCRdb, only in-frame clones are kept and a portion is missing. The sample holds around 230,000 clones, approximately 80% seen once. The sample consisted of peripheral blood. The receptor set was obtained from a man aged 40-49 years with acute or convalescent COVID-19. Each CDR3 is given with its conserved first and last residue. Each record gives: clone size, CDR3 length, J gene, V gene, D gene, CDR3 DNA, CDR3 protein. A D gene is named only where the DNA matches it firmly. Size tells how often a clone was seen (once, few, many) or the class of an expanded clone, and some rows leave it out.

>few|15|TRBJ1-6|TRBV19|TRBD1
TGTGCCAGTAGTACCCGGGACAGTGCTAATTCACCCCTCCACTTT
CASSTRDSANSPLHF
>NA|20|TRBJ2-3|TRBV12-5|TRBD2
TGTGCTAGTGGTTTGCCTAGACTAGCGGGAGCCGAAGCCTCCCCAGATACGCAGTATTTT
CASGLPRLAGAEASPDTQYF
>NA|14|TRBJ1-4|TRBV27|TRBD1
TGTGCCAGCAGTCAGGGGGGTATGGGTGAAAAACTGTTTTTT
CASSQGGMGEKLFF
>once|13|TRBJ2-7|TRBV6-6|NA
TGTGCCAGCAGTTACGAACCGCGCTACGAGCAGTACTTC
CASSYEPRYEQYF
>NA|15|TRBJ2-7|TRBV5-6|NA
TGTGCCAGCAGGTACGCCCGGGACAACATCTACGAGCAGTACTTC
CASRYARDNIYEQYF
>NA|15|TRBJ1-6|TRBV7-9|NA
TGTGCCAGCAGCTTAGAACAGGGCCCGGGTTCACCCCTCCACTTT
CASSLEQGPGSPLHF
>NA|15|TRBJ2-1|TRBV19|TRBD2
TGTGCCAGTAGTTTAGGACTAGCGGGAGTTAATGAGCAGTTCTTC
CASSLGLAGVNEQFF
>NA|15|TRBJ1-6|TRBV15|TRBD1
TGTGCCACCAGCGGTCCGGGACAGCCAAATTCACCCCTCCACTTT
CATSGPGQPNSPLHF
>NA|15|TRBJ2-5|TRBV5-5|NA
TGTGCCAGCAGCAGTCGGTCGGGTGTGCAAGAGACCCAGTACTTC
CASSSRSGVQETQYF
>few|14|TRBJ2-4|TRBV19|NA
TGTGCCAGTAGTATAGGTTCAGGGTTGGACATTCAGTACTTC
CASSIGSGLDIQYF
>NA|16|TRBJ2-1|TRBV11-3|TRBD2
TGTGCCAGCAGCTTCGGGACTAGCGGCGGTTACAATGAGCAGTTCTTC
CASSFGTSGGYNEQFF
>NA|15|TRBJ2-5|TRBV7-6|TRBD2
TGTGCCAGCAGCTTGAGCGGGAGGGCCGGAGAGACCCAGTACTTC
CASSLSGRAGETQYF
>NA|15|TRBJ1-1|TRBV10-1|TRBD1
TGCGCCAGCAGTGAGAATCTGGGACAGGGGACTGAAGCTTTCTTT
CASSENLGQGTEAFF
>NA|15|TRBJ2-1|TRBV18|TRBD2
TGTGCCAGCTCATATGGTAGCGGGAGAATCGGAGAGCAGTTCTTC
CASSYGSGRIGEQFF
>NA|15|TRBJ2-7|TRBV19|NA
TGTGCCAGTAGTGTGGGACTGGTGCGATCCTACGAGCAGTACTTC
CASSVGLVRSYEQYF
>NA|18|TRBJ1-2|TRBV7-9|NA
TGTGCCAGCAGCTTAGCGATGGGGGCAGCCAGAGATAACTATGGCTACACCTTC
CASSLAMGAARDNYGYTF
>once|13|TRBJ1-2|TRBV21-1|NA
TGTGCCAGCAGCAACGGCGGGCACTATGGCTACACCTTC
CASSNGGHYGYTF
>NA|14|TRBJ2-7|TRBV5-4|NA
TGTGCCAGCAGCCAGGGGAAAGGGACGTCCGAGCAGTACTTC
CASSQGKGTSEQYF
>NA|15|TRBJ2-3|TRBV3-1/TRBV3-2|TRBD2
TGTGCCAGCAGCACTTTGGGGGAGGGAACAGATACGCAGTATTTT
CASSTLGEGTDTQYF
>NA|15|TRBJ2-2|TRBV11-2|NA
TGTGCCAGCAGCCCGCCGGGTCGTAACACCGGGGAGCTGTTTTTT
CASSPPGRNTGELFF
>few|13|TRBJ2-3|TRBV19|TRBD1
TGTGCCAGTAGGGGGACAGGGCGCGATACGCAGTATTTT
CASRGTGRDTQYF
>NA|17|TRBJ2-1|TRBV7-2|TRBD1
TGTGCCAGCAGCTCTTCTTTTTACAGGGGGCTCTACAATGAGCAGTTCTTC
CASSSSFYRGLYNEQFF
>few|15|TRBJ1-5|TRBV30|TRBD1
TGTGCCTGGAACAGGGGGCCTTATAGCAATCAGCCCCAGCATTTT
CAWNRGPYSNQPQHF
>NA|13|TRBJ1-5|TRBV10-3|TRBD1
TGTGCCCCGGGAGGGACAGGCAATCAGCCCCAGCATTTT
CAPGGTGNQPQHF
>NA|15|TRBJ2-2|TRBV7-6|TRBD2
TGTGCCAGCAGCTGGACTAGCGGGAGTCCCGGGGAGCTGTTTTTT
CASSWTSGSPGELFF
>NA|14|TRBJ1-1|TRBV9|NA
TGTGCCAGCAGCGTAGATTGGGGGGAGACTGAAGCTTTCTTT
CASSVDWGETEAFF
>NA|15|TRBJ1-6|TRBV27|NA
TGTGCCAGCAGTTTATCCAGGCCCGAATCTTCACCCCTCCACTTT
CASSLSRPESSPLHF
>NA|16|TRBJ2-1|TRBV7-9|TRBD2
TGTGCCAGCAGCTTGACTAGCGGGCCAACCTACAATGAGCAGTTCTTC
CASSLTSGPTYNEQFF
>NA|16|TRBJ2-3|TRBV5-1|TRBD2
TGCGCCAGCACCCGAATGCTAGCGGGCAGCACAGATACGCAGTATTTT
CASTRMLAGSTDTQYF
>NA|14|TRBJ2-1|TRBV28|TRBD2
TGTGCCAGCAGTTTACTTTGGAGTTCGGGGGGGCAGTTCTTC
CASSLLWSSGGQFF
>NA|12|TRBJ1-4|TRBV18|NA
TGTGCCAGCTCACCAGAAGGGAGAAAACTGTTTTTT
CASSPEGRKLFF
>NA|16|TRBJ2-1|TRBV28|NA
TGTGCCAGCAGTGGGACTTACCGGCCAGGGTCGAATGAGCAGTTCTTC
CASSGTYRPGSNEQFF
>NA|13|TRBJ1-6|TRBV25-1|NA
TGTGCCAGCAGTGACAGGGTGAATTCACCCCTCCACTTT
CASSDRVNSPLHF
>NA|16|TRBJ2-5|TRBV9|TRBD2
TGTGCCAGCAGCGACGGACTAGCGGGAGGATTGGAGACCCAGTACTTC
CASSDGLAGGLETQYF
>once|19|TRBJ2-2|TRBV5-1|TRBD2
TGCGCCAGCAGTATGGCGGGGCTAGCGGGATTTGCGGGCACCGGGGAGCTGTTTTTT
CASSMAGLAGFAGTGELFF
>few|11|TRBJ1-4|TRBV24-1|NA
TGTGCCTCCGACGCCGGAGGGAAACTGTTTTTT
CASDAGGKLFF
>NA|16|TRBJ2-3|TRBV24-1|TRBD2
TGTGCCACCAGTGATTTCGGGCGGGAGGGAACAGATACGCAGTATTTT
CATSDFGREGTDTQYF
>NA|15|TRBJ2-5|TRBV29-1|TRBD2
TGCAGCGCCTTCACTAGCGGGAGGGCCCAAGAGACCCAGTACTTC
CSAFTSGRAQETQYF
>NA|18|TRBJ2-5|TRBV7-2|TRBD2
TGTGCCAGCAGCTGGCGTACTAGCGGGCCGGTTGAGGGGGAGACCCAGTACTTC
CASSWRTSGPVEGETQYF
>NA|15|TRBJ1-2|TRBV7-6|NA
TGTGCCAGCAGCCCTGGACAAGAGTCCACCTATGGCTACACCTTC
CASSPGQESTYGYTF
>NA|17|TRBJ1-1|TRBV7-9|TRBD1
TGTGCCAGCAGCTTAGAGCCGGGACAGGGATCGGGCACTGAAGCTTTCTTT
CASSLEPGQGSGTEAFF
>NA|13|TRBJ1-1|TRBV23-1|NA
TGCGCCAGCAGTCATTCGGGTAACACTGAAGCTTTCTTT
CASSHSGNTEAFF
>NA|14|TRBJ1-1|TRBV6-1|NA
TGTGCCAGCAGTGAAAATTACAGGGACGATGAAGCTTTCTTT
CASSENYRDDEAFF
>NA|16|TRBJ2-1|TRBV5-4|TRBD2
TGTGCCAGCAGCTCGCCCGGGACTAGCGGAATCAATGAGCAGTTCTTC
CASSSPGTSGINEQFF
>NA|14|TRBJ1-1|TRBV10-3|NA
TGTGCCACGCGGGAGGGAGCAATGAACACTGAAGCTTTCTTT
CATREGAMNTEAFF
>NA|15|TRBJ1-5|TRBV15|NA
TGTGCCACCAGCCTCGGGGGGGTAACAAATCAGCCCCAGCATTTT
CATSLGGVTNQPQHF
>NA|16|TRBJ1-3|TRBV3-1/TRBV3-2|NA
TGTGCCAGCAGCCAAGAACACCGCAGCTCTGGAAACACCATATATTTT
CASSQEHRSSGNTIYF
>NA|15|TRBJ2-1|TRBV19|TRBD2
TGTGCCAGTAGTCTCAGACTAGCGGGAGTAGATGAGCAGTTCTTC
CASSLRLAGVDEQFF
>NA|17|TRBJ1-2|TRBV7-2|TRBD1
TGTGCCAGCAGCAAAACCGGGACAGGACTTTCTCGGGAGGGCTACACCTTC
CASSKTGTGLSREGYTF
>NA|13|TRBJ1-5|TRBV19|NA
TGTGCCACCGGGGCGGGGAGGGATCAGCCCCAGCATTTT
CATGAGRDQPQHF
>few|19|TRBJ2-7|TRBV7-2|TRBD1
TGTGCCAGCAGCTTAGTTTTTTTTCCCCAGACAGGGAAAGACTACGAGCAGTACTTC
CASSLVFFPQTGKDYEQYF
>NA|14|TRBJ2-5|TRBV29-1|TRBD2
TGCAGCGTCAAGCGGGGGTGGGTCGGAGAGACCCAGTACTTC
CSVKRGWVGETQYF
>NA|14|TRBJ1-2|TRBV3-1/TRBV3-2|TRBD1
TGTGCCAGCACCTCCCGGGACAGCCAATATGGCTACACCTTC
CASTSRDSQYGYTF
>NA|12|TRBJ1-1|TRBV7-2|NA
TGTGCCAGCAGAACAGGAAACACTGAAGCTTTCTTT
CASRTGNTEAFF
>once|14|TRBJ2-7|TRBV6-1|NA
TGTGCCAGCAGTGAATACGCAGGGTACGACGAGCAGTACTTC
CASSEYAGYDEQYF
>many|14|TRBJ2-1|TRBV7-3|TRBD2
TGTGCCAGCAGCTTCCAACCTAGCGGCAATGAGCAGTTCTTC
CASSFQPSGNEQFF
>NA|13|TRBJ2-5|TRBV5-1|TRBD1
TGCGCCAGCAGCTGGGACAGGGCAGAGACCCAGTACTTC
CASSWDRAETQYF